Included here is one T cell receptor beta chain sequence, with context. What it binds is not known. TCRdb redid the calling of the 5' RACE reads with MiXCR, one entry per CDR3 protein. The sample lists about 840,000 distinct CDR3 sequences; about 10% were seen once. This specimen comes from a study of CD8 T cells in ankylosing spondylitis. Study results and limitations: Characteristic of ankylosing spondylitis blood, it appeared, was a TCR beta motif comprising roughly eight highly homologous variants.

The CDR3 totals 13 residues. CDR1 is SGHDT, CDR2 YYEEEE, per germline. Trimming cost V 4 bases and J 6 bases, with 10 bases left between them. The chain employs TRBV5-6 and TRBJ1-4; D uncertain. Sequenced input: blood, either unsorted or a sorted T cell fraction (not recorded which). The source of this sequence is a male donor with ankylosing spondylitis. CDR3 sequence reads: CASSLWSDEKLFF. CDR3 sequence (DNA): TGTGCCAGCAGCCTGTGGAGTGATGAAAAACTGTTTTTT.